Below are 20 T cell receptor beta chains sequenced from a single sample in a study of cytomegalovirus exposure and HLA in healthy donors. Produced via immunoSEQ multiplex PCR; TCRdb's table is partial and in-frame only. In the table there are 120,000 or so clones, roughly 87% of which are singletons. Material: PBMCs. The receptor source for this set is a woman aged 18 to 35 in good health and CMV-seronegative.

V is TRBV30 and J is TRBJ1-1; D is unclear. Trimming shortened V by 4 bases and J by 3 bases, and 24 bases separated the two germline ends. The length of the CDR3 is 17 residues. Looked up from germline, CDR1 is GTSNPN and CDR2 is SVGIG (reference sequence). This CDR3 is CAWTIARSSPWDTEAFF. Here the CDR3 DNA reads TGTGCCTGGACGATTGCTAGGAGTTCCCCTTGGGACACTGAAGCTTTCTTT.

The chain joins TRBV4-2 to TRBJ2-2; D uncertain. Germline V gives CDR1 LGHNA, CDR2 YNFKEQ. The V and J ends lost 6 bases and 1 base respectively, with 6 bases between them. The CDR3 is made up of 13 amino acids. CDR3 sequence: CASSPQNTGELFF. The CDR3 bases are TGTGCCAGCAGTCCACAGAACACCGGGGAGCTGTTTTTT.

In DNA form, the CDR3 reads TGTGCCAGCAGGGACCGGGGGGCTGACTATGGCTACACCTTC. Amino acid sequence: CASRDRGADYGYTF. This chain links TRBV6-5 with TRBJ1-2, with D tentatively TRBD1 (6 bases). Trimming shortened V by 6 bases and J by 3 bases, and 14 bases separated the two germline ends. Germline lookup yields CDR1 MNHEY and CDR2 SVGAGI. The CDR3 covers 14 residues.

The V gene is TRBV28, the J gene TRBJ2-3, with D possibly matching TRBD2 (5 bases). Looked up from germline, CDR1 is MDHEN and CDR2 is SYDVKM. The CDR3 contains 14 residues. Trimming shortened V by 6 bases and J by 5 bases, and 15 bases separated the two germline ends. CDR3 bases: TGTGCCAGCAGGGGCCCGGGATCCATAGATACGCAGTATTTT. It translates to CASRGPGSIDTQYF.

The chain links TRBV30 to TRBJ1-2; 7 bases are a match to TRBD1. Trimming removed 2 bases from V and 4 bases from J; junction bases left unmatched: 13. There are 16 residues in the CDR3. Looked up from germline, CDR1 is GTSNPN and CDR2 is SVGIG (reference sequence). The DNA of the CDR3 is TGTGCCTGGAGTTCAGGGACAGCCTTCGGAGGCTATGGCTACACCTTC. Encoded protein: CAWSSGTAFGGYGYTF.

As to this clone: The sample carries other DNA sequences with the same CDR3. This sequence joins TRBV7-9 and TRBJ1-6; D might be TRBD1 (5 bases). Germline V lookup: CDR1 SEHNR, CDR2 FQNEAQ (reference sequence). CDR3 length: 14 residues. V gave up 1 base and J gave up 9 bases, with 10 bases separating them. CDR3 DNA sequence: TGTGCCAGCAGCTTAGGACAGTCACCTTCACCCCTCCACTTT. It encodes CASSLGQSPSPLHF.

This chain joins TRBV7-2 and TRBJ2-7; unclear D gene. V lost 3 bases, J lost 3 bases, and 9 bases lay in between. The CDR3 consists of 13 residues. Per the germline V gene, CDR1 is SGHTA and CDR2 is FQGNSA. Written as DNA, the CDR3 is TGTGCCAGCAGCTTTGAGGCGATCTACGAGCAGTACTTC. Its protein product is CASSFEAIYEQYF.

The CDR3 sequence is CASSMFRGEAKNIQYF. The CDR3 nucleotides read TGTGCCAGTAGTATGTTCAGGGGGGAAGCCAAAAACATTCAGTACTTC. The chain has TRBV19 and TRBJ2-4; tentatively, D is TRBD1 (7 bases). V was cut by 3 bases and J by 0 bases, with 12 bases left in between. In germline, CDR1 is LNHDA, CDR2 SQIVND (reference sequence). This CDR3 is 16 amino acids long.

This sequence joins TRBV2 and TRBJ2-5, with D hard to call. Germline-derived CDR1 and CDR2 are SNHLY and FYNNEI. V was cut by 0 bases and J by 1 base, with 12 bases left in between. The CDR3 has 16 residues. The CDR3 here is CASSEATGLAQETQYF. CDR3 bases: TGTGCCAGCAGTGAAGCGACTGGGTTGGCCCAAGAGACCCAGTACTTC.

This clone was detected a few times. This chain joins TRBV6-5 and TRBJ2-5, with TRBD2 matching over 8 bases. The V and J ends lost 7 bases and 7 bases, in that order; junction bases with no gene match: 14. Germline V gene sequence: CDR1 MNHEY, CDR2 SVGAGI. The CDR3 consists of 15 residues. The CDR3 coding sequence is TGTGCCAGCAAGTTCCCAGCGGGAGTCACGGGGACCCAGTACTTC. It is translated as CASKFPAGVTGTQYF.

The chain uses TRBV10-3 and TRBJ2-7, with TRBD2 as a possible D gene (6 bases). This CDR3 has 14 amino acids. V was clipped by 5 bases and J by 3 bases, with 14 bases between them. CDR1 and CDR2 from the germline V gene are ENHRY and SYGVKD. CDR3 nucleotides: TGTGCCATCAGTCACCGGGACTGGGACTACGAGCAGTACTTC. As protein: CAISHRDWDYEQYF.

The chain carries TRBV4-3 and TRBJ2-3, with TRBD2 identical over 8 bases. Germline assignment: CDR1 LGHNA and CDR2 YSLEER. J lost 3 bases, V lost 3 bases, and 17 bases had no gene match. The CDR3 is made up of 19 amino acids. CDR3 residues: CASSQGAGEIWFVTDTQYF. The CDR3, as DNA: TGCGCCAGCAGCCAGGGAGCGGGAGAGATTTGGTTTGTTACAGATACGCAGTATTTT.

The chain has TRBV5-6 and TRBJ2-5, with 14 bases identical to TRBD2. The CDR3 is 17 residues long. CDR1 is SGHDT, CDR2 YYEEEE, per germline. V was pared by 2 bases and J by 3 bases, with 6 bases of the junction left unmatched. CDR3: CASSFFPGLAGEETQYF. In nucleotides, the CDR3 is TGTGCCAGCAGCTTCTTTCCGGGACTAGCGGGGGAAGAGACCCAGTACTTC.

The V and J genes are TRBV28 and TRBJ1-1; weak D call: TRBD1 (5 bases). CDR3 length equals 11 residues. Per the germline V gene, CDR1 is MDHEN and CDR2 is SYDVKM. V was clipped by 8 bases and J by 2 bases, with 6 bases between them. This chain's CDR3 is CASGANTEAFF. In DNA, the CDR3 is TGTGCCAGCGGGGCAAACACTGAAGCTTTCTTT. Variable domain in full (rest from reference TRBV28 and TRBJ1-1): DVKVTQSSRYLVKRTGEKVFLECVQDMDHENMFWYRQDPGLGLRLIYFSYDVKMKEKGDIPEGYSVSREKKERFSLILESASTNQTSMYLCASGANTEAFFGQGTRLTVV.

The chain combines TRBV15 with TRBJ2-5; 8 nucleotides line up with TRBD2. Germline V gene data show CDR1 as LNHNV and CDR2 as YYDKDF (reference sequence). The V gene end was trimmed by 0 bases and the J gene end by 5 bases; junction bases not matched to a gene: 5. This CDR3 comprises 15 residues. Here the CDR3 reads CATSRDWREEETQYF. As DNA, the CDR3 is TGTGCCACCAGCAGAGATTGGCGGGAGGAGGAGACCCAGTACTTC.

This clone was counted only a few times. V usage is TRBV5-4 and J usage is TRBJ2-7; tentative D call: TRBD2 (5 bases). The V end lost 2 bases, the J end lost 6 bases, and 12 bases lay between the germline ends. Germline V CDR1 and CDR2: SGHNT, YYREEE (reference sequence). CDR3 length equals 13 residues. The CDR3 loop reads CASSFEPGSEQYF. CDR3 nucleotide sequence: TGTGCCAGCAGCTTCGAGCCGGGGTCCGAGCAGTACTTC.

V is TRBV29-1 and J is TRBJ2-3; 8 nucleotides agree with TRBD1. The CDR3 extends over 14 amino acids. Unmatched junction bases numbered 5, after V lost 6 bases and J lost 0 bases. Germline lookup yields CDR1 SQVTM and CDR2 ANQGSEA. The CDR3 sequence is CSVARTGSTDTQYF. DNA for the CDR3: TGCAGCGTCGCTCGGACAGGGAGCACAGATACGCAGTATTTT.

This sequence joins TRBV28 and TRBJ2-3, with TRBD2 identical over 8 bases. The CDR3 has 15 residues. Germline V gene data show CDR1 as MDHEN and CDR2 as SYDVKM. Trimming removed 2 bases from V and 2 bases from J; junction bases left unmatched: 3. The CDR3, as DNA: TGTGCCAGCAGTTTACCGCGGGAGGTCACAGATACGCAGTATTTT. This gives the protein CASSLPREVTDTQYF.

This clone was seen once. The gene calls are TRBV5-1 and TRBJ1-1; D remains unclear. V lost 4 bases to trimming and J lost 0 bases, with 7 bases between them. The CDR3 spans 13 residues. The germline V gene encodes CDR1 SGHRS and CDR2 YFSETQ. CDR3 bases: TGCGCCAGCAGCCTTATTATGAACACTGAAGCTTTCTTT. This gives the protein CASSLIMNTEAFF.

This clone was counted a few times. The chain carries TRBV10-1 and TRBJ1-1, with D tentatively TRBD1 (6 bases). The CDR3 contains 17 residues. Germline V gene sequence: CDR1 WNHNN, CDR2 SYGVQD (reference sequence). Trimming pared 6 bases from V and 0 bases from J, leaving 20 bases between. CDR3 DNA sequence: TGCGCCAGCAGCCCAGAGGGGGGGCGCGCGATGAACACTGAAGCTTTCTTT. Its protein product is CASSPEGGRAMNTEAFF.